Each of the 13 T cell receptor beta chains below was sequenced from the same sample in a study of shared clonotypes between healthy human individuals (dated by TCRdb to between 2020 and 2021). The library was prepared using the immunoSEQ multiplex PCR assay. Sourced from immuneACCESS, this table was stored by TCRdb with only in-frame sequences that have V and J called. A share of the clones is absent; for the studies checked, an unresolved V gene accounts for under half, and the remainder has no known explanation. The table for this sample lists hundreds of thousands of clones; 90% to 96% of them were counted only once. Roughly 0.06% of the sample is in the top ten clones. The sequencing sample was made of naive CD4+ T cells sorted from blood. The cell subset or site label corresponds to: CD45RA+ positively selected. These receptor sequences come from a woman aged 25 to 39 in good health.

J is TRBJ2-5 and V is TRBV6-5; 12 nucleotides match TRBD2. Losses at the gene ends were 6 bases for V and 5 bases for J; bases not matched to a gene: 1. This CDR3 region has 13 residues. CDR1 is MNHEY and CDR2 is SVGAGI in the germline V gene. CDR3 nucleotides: TGTGCCAGCAGCACTAGCGGGAGGGAGACCCAGTACTTC. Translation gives CASSTSGRETQYF.

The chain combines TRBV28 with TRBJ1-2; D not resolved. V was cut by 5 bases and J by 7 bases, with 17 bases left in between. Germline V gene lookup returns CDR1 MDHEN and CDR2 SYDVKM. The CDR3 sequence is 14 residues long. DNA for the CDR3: TGTGCCAGCAGTCGCCTGAGCCCCTCCTCTGGCTACACCTTC. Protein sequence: CASSRLSPSSGYTF.

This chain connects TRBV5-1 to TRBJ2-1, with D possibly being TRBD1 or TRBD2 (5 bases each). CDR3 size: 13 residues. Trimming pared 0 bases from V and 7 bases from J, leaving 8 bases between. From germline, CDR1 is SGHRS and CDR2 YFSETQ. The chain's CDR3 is CASSLVGENEQFF. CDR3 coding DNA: TGCGCCAGCAGCTTGGTGGGGGAAAATGAGCAGTTCTTC.

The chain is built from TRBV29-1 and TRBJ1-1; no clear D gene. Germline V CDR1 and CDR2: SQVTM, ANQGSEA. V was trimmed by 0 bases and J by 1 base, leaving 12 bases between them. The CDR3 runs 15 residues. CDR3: CSVEEGFSTNTEAFF. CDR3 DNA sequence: TGCAGCGTTGAAGAGGGGTTTTCGACGAACACTGAAGCTTTCTTT.

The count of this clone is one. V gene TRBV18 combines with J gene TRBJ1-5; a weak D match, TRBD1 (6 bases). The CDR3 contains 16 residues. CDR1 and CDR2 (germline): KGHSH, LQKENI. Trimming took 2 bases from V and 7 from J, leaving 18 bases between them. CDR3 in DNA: TGTGCCAGCTCACCAAACCGGGACACGACGCGACAGCCCCAGCATTTT. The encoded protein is CASSPNRDTTRQPQHF.

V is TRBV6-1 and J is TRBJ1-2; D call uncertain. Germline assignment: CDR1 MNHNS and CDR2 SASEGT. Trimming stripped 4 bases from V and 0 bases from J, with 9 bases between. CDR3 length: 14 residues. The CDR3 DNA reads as TGTGCCAGCAGTGGTCAGGTATCTAACTATGGCTACACCTTC. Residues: CASSGQVSNYGYTF.

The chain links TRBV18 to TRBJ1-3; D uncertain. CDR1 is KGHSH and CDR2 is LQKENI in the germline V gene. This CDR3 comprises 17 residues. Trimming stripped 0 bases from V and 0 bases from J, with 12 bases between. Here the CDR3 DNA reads TGTGCCAGCTCACCACCCCCCAGGACCGGCTCTGGAAACACCATATATTTT. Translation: CASSPPPRTGSGNTIYF.

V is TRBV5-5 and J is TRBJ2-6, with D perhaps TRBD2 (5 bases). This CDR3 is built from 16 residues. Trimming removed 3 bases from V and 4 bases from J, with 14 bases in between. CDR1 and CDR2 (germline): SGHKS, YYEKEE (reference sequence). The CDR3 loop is CASSYQTGSGANVLTF. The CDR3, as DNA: TGTGCCAGCAGCTACCAGACGGGGTCGGGGGCCAACGTCCTGACTTTC.

CDR3 sequence: CASIPGGPRNTQYF. CDR3 bases: TGTGCCAGCATCCCGGGAGGGCCAAGGAATACGCAGTATTTT. The chain joins TRBV28 to TRBJ2-3; 8 nucleotides align to TRBD2. This CDR3 contains 14 residues. J gave up 7 bases and V 7 bases, and 10 bases lay outside the gene matches. The germline gives CDR1 MDHEN, CDR2 SYDVKM.

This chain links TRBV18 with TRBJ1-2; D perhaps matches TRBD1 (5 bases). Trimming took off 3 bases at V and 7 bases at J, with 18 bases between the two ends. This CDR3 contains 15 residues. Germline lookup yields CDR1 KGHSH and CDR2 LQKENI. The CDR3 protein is CASSPSLPTGAGYTF. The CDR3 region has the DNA TGTGCCAGCTCACCGTCTCTCCCCACTGGGGCTGGCTACACCTTC.

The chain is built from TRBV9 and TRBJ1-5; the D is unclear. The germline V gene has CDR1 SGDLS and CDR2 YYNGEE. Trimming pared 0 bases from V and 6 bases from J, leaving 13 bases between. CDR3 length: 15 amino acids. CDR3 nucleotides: TGTGCCAGCAGCGTAGGGAATCAAGCGGGTCAGCCCCAGCATTTT. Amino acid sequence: CASSVGNQAGQPQHF.

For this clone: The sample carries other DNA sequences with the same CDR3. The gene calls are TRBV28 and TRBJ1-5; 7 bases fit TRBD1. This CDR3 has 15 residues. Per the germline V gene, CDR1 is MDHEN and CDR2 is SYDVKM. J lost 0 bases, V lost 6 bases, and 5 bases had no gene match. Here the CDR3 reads CASSLRTGSNQPQHF. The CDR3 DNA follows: TGTGCCAGCAGCCTAAGGACAGGTAGCAATCAGCCCCAGCATTTT.

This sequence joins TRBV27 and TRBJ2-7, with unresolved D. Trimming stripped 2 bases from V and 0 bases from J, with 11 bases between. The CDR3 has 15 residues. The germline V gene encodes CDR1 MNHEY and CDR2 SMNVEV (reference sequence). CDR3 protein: CASSLTFLSSYEQYF. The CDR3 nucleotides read TGTGCCAGCAGTTTAACGTTCCTAAGCTCCTACGAGCAGTACTTC.